The rows below give T cell receptor beta chains drawn from one sample of a study of blood T cell repertoires in COVID-19. Method: immunoSEQ multiplex PCR; TCRdb's copy keeps in-frame clones and lacks some. Of about 57,000 clones in the sample, roughly 82% are singletons; the top ten hold roughly 22%. What was sequenced was peripheral blood. The origin of the receptors is a woman between 55 and 75 years old with acute or convalescent COVID-19. Both conserved end residues are part of each CDR3. D genes are given only for firm matches. For some rows the clone size is stated as once, few or many, or as a class when expanded; others skip it.

V,size,J,D,CDR3,DNA
TRBV2,few,TRBJ1-1,TRBD1,CASSGRTGGRTEAFF,TGTGCCAGCAGCGGTCGGACAGGTGGGAGGACTGAAGCTTTCTTT
TRBV29-1,NA,TRBJ1-2,TRBD1,CSVEGTGSYGYTF,TGCAGCGTTGAAGGGACAGGGAGTTATGGCTACACCTTC
TRBV3-1/TRBV3-2,NA,TRBJ1-2,TRBD1,CASSQGQGGYGYTF,TGTGCCAGCAGCCAGGGACAGGGGGGCTATGGCTACACCTTC
TRBV6-2/TRBV6-3,NA,TRBJ1-5,TRBD1,CASSYPPGQHSNQPQHF,TGTGCCAGCAGTTACCCTCCGGGACAGCATAGCAATCAGCCCCAGCATTTT
TRBV6-2/TRBV6-3,NA,TRBJ2-2,NA,CASSYLGGGANTGELFF,TGTGCCAGCAGTTACCTCGGAGGGGGGGCAAACACCGGGGAGCTGTTTTTT
TRBV7-9,NA,TRBJ1-2,NA,CASSPPGVNYGYTF,TGTGCCAGCAGCCCCCCAGGTGTTAACTATGGCTACACCTTC
TRBV19,NA,TRBJ1-2,NA,CASSIRSGNYGYTF,TGTGCCAGTAGTATCCGGTCAGGGAACTATGGCTACACCTTC
TRBV7-2,NA,TRBJ1-2,TRBD1,CASSLDRGYGGYTF,TGTGCCAGCAGCTTAGACAGGGGCTATGGTGGCTACACCTTC
TRBV5-6,NA,TRBJ2-5,TRBD2,CASSTATSAQETQYF,TGTGCCAGCAGCACGGCGACTAGCGCTCAAGAGACCCAGTACTTC
TRBV12-5,few,TRBJ1-3,NA,CASGLTPGSGDTIYF,TGTGCTAGTGGTTTGACTCCGGGAAGTGGGGACACCATATATTTT
TRBV4-1,NA,TRBJ2-7,NA,CASSLGTRTYEQYF,TGCGCCAGCAGCCTTGGGACACGGACCTACGAGCAGTACTTC
TRBV9,NA,TRBJ2-3,NA,CASSPVVRDTQYF,TGTGCCAGCAGCCCTGTAGTGCGAGATACGCAGTATTTT
TRBV7-2,NA,TRBJ2-7,NA,CASSLFTTVAGTYEQYF,TGTGCCAGCAGCTTATTTACTACGGTCGCTGGCACCTACGAGCAGTACTTC
TRBV7-8,NA,TRBJ1-5,NA,CASSLAMGEGQPQHF,TGTGCCAGCAGCTTAGCGATGGGAGAGGGTCAGCCCCAGCATTTT
TRBV4-1,NA,TRBJ1-3,NA,CASSQDGRSSGNTIYF,TGCGCCAGCAGCCAAGATGGTCGGTCCTCTGGAAACACCATATATTTT
TRBV4-1,NA,TRBJ1-3,TRBD1,CASSLAHGQGSTGNTIYF,TGCGCCAGCAGCCTGGCCCACGGACAGGGATCAACTGGAAACACCATATATTTT
TRBV9,NA,TRBJ2-3,NA,CASSAYGGGSDTQYF,TGTGCCAGCAGCGCGTACGGGGGTGGGTCAGATACGCAGTATTTT
TRBV4-1,few,TRBJ2-3,TRBD2,CASSQDWGGGTDTQYF,TGCGCCAGCAGCCAAGATTGGGGGGGAGGGACAGATACGCAGTATTTT
TRBV27,few,TRBJ2-7,NA,CASSPYEQYF,TGTGCCAGCAGTCCGTACGAGCAGTACTTC
TRBV19,NA,TRBJ1-1,NA,CASSIMLGGNTEAFF,TGTGCCAGTAGTATTATGTTAGGCGGGAACACTGAAGCTTTCTTT
TRBV5-6,NA,TRBJ2-4,TRBD1,CASSLNRGDKNIQYF,TGTGCCAGCAGCCTCAACAGGGGTGACAAAAACATTCAGTACTTC
TRBV12-3/TRBV12-4,NA,TRBJ2-7,TRBD2,CASSPGLAGEQYF,TGTGCCAGCAGCCCAGGACTAGCGGGGGAGCAGTACTTC
TRBV2,NA,TRBJ1-4,NA,CASSGQEKLFF,TGTGCCAGCAGCGGACAGGAAAAACTGTTTTTT
TRBV10-1,NA,TRBJ1-4,NA,CASSDTGDVEKLFF,TGCGCCAGCAGTGACACCGGGGATGTCGAAAAACTGTTTTTT
TRBV5-4,NA,TRBJ2-7,TRBD1,CASRPGTGIDEQYF,TGTGCCAGCAGGCCCGGGACAGGGATCGACGAGCAGTACTTC
TRBV30,medium-sized,TRBJ2-3,TRBD2,CAWNGAGGLTDTQYF,TGTGCCTGGAATGGAGCGGGGGGTCTCACAGATACGCAGTATTTT
TRBV20-1,NA,TRBJ1-1,TRBD1,CSASRTGEAFF,TGCAGTGCTAGCAGGACAGGGGAAGCTTTCTTT
TRBV19,few,TRBJ2-1,NA,CASSTSGGLGFEQFF,TGTGCCAGTAGTACGTCGGGGGGCCTCGGGTTTGAGCAGTTCTTC
TRBV30,NA,TRBJ2-2,NA,CAWSSKRGAGELFF,TGTGCCTGGAGCAGTAAACGGGGTGCCGGGGAGCTGTTTTTT
TRBV12-3/TRBV12-4,NA,TRBJ1-4,NA,CASSSGTNEKLFF,TGTGCCAGCAGTTCAGGAACTAATGAAAAACTGTTTTTT
TRBV5-1,NA,TRBJ2-1,NA,CASSILDNEQFF,TGCGCCAGCAGTATACTGGACAATGAGCAGTTCTTC
TRBV5-1,few,TRBJ2-2,NA,CASSLSGDIDTGELFF,TGCGCCAGCAGCTTGTCAGGGGATATAGACACCGGGGAGCTGTTTTTT
TRBV6-5,NA,TRBJ1-2,NA,CASSYSKPENYGYTF,TGTGCCAGCAGTTACTCGAAGCCGGAGAACTATGGCTACACCTTC
TRBV27,NA,TRBJ2-4,TRBD2,CASSSGGAKNIQYF,TGTGCCAGCAGCTCGGGGGGAGCCAAAAACATTCAGTACTTC
TRBV7-9,medium-sized,TRBJ1-1,NA,CASRQTHTGKNTEAFF,TGTGCCAGCAGGCAAACCCACACGGGAAAGAACACTGAAGCTTTCTTT
TRBV5-4,NA,TRBJ1-1,NA,CASSLVRGPGTEAFF,TGTGCCAGCAGCTTGGTTCGAGGCCCTGGGACTGAAGCTTTCTTT
TRBV6-5,once,TRBJ2-2,NA,CASSYYTATGELFF,TGTGCCAGCAGTTACTATACAGCCACCGGGGAGCTGTTTTTT
TRBV14,NA,TRBJ2-1,NA,CASSPPGGYSYNEQFF,TGTGCCAGCAGCCCACCCGGAGGGTACTCCTACAATGAGCAGTTCTTC
TRBV3-1/TRBV3-2,NA,TRBJ2-3,NA,CASSPPKAGDTQYF,TGTGCCAGCAGCCCACCAAAGGCGGGCGATACGCAGTATTTT
TRBV10-3,NA,TRBJ2-1,TRBD2,CAISEEASGGNYNEQFF,TGTGCCATCAGTGAGGAAGCTAGCGGGGGAAATTACAATGAGCAGTTCTTC
TRBV3-1/TRBV3-2,NA,TRBJ1-2,NA,CASSQEGLNRNGYTF,TGTGCCAGCAGCCAAGAAGGACTTAATAGGAACGGCTACACCTTC
TRBV6-5,once,TRBJ2-7,NA,CASSYTATEIHEQYF,TGTGCCAGCAGTTACACAGCAACAGAGATACACGAGCAGTACTTC
TRBV5-1,NA,TRBJ2-3,TRBD1,CASSNGQGIDADTQYF,TGCGCCAGCAGCAACGGACAGGGAATAGATGCAGATACGCAGTATTTT
TRBV18,NA,TRBJ1-1,NA,CASSPTLDIETNTEAFF,TGTGCCAGCTCACCCACTTTGGACATAGAGACGAACACTGAAGCTTTCTTT
TRBV5-6,NA,TRBJ1-2,TRBD1,CASSLSGTGARIYTF,TGTGCCAGCAGCTTGTCCGGGACAGGGGCTCGGATCTACACCTTC
TRBV4-3,NA,TRBJ1-6,TRBD1,CASSQETGGRGSPLHF,TGCGCCAGCAGCCAAGAGACAGGGGGTAGGGGATCACCCCTCCACTTT
TRBV3-1/TRBV3-2,few,TRBJ1-1,NA,CASSEDILNTEAFF,TGTGCCAGCAGCGAGGACATACTTAACACTGAAGCTTTCTTT
TRBV30,NA,TRBJ1-1,NA,CAWTGRGIEAFF,TGTGCCTGGACCGGGCGGGGTATTGAAGCTTTCTTT
TRBV7-9,NA,TRBJ2-1,NA,CASSSTRIYNEQFF,TGTGCCAGCAGCTCGACTAGAATCTACAATGAGCAGTTCTTC
TRBV15,NA,TRBJ2-7,NA,CATSSGGTASYEQYF,TGTGCCACCAGCAGTGGGGGGACCGCGTCCTACGAGCAGTACTTC
TRBV6-5,NA,TRBJ1-1,NA,CANSLVSGTEAFF,TGTGCCAACAGTCTCGTCTCCGGGACAGAAGCTTTCTTT
TRBV5-6,NA,TRBJ2-4,NA,CASSTDSGTKNIQYF,TGTGCCAGCAGCACCGACTCGGGGACCAAAAACATTCAGTACTTC
TRBV24-1,NA,TRBJ1-3,NA,CATRGSGLATGNTIYF,TGTGCCACCCGCGGCTCGGGACTCGCGACGGGAAACACCATATATTTT
TRBV6-5,NA,TRBJ1-4,TRBD1,CASRQGAANEKLFF,TGTGCCAGCAGACAGGGGGCGGCTAATGAAAAACTGTTTTTT
TRBV29-1,NA,TRBJ1-2,NA,CSVGPDIYGYTF,TGCAGCGTTGGGCCAGACATCTATGGCTACACCTTC
TRBV6-6,NA,TRBJ1-1,TRBD1,CATGQGALFEAFF,TGTGCCACCGGACAGGGTGCCCTATTTGAAGCTTTCTTT
TRBV11-3,NA,TRBJ2-7,TRBD1,CASSSGQGYDEQYF,TGTGCCAGCAGCTCGGGACAGGGGTACGACGAGCAGTACTTC